The sequence of this T cell receptor beta chain was determined in a study of spatial heterogeneity in lung cancer (dated by TCRdb to between 2018 and 2020). About the investigation overall: Beta-chain transcripts were consistently detected in greater numbers than alpha-chain transcripts, which likely reflects a higher abundance of beta-chain transcripts. The study quantitatively compared TCR alpha and beta repertoires across multiple tumor regions, matched nontumor lung and blood in non-small cell lung cancer. Nonsynonymous mutation counts, determined by whole-exome sequencing of tumor tissue, were related to TCR repertoire features. At surgery, some 200 tumor regions, roughly 63 matched nontumor lung samples and 45 to 60 PBMC samples were TCR-sequenced for both alpha and beta chains. In the raw uncorrected reads, each unique combination of TCR and UMI appeared more than ten times on average. Broad study findings and their caveats: Ubiquitous expanded tumor TCRs showed up in blood more often at tumor resection than at routine follow-up. Confirming at a functional level the hypothesis that regional TCRs recognize regional mutations was considered to require additional single-cell paired TCR alpha and beta sequencing.

This clonotype was seen a few times. Its target antigen remains unknown. There are no base qualities to consult, and no much larger clone falls within one base. Receptor amplification or capture employed 5' RACE. The reads were generated on a NextSeq 500. In the TCR library protocol, a unique molecular identifier was attached to each TCR cDNA molecule so that PCR and sequencing errors could be corrected. In the original analysis: Decombinator tools were used for TCR identification, UMI-based error correction and CDR3 extraction. TCRs above a frequency of 2 per 1,000, corresponding to the top 1% of the tumor frequency distribution, were defined as expanded. Renyi diversity was calculated using the R vegan package after each repertoire was subsampled 100 times to 5,000 TCRs. CDR3 similarity networks were built from amino acid triplet string-kernel similarity, connecting CDR3s with pairwise similarity above 0.82. Using fastp trimming at Q25 and MiXCR clonotype assembly, TCRdb reanalyzed the public sequencing data and kept in-frame beta chains. CDR3 protein duplicates are merged, each entry listing the most common genes and DNA. These V and J calls rely on TCRdb rather than the paper's analysis. The sample profile shows 30,000 to 45,000 distinct CDR3 sequences; about 7.2% of them were found once. Together, the top ten hold approximately 28% of the sample.

The CDR3 contains 15 residues, cysteine and phenylalanine counted. The sequence is cut down to CDR3 DNA, 45 bases in frame from base 1. The V end loses 2 bases and the J end loses 3 bases, and a stretch of 13 bases separates them. From a lookup of the germline V gene, CDR1 and CDR2 are MDHEN and SYDVKM. The meaning of the sample's time point label: sample taken at primary tumor resection. The donors were some 72 patients from the lung TRACERx cohort who had early-stage, untreated non-small cell lung cancer. For TCR sequencing, whole RNA was extracted from tumor and nontumor lung tissue, or from cryopreserved PBMC samples, and no cell sorting was done. Patients were selected for TCR sequencing only if sufficient RNA was available from at least two tumor regions.

This clonotype was sampled from a female donor with early-stage non-small cell lung cancer. Sample: PBMCs, taken at surgery. The chain couples TRBV28 to TRBJ1-1; TRBD1 is possibly the D segment (5 matching bases). The DNA is TGTGCCAGCAGTTTAGCACCCGCAGGGTACACTGAAGCTTTCTTT. Translated, it reads CASSLAPAGYTEAFF.